This entry features one T cell receptor beta chain sequence. Its target antigen remains unknown. Base qualities are not at hand, and no much larger clone is one base apart. These data originate in a study of blood T cell repertoires in COVID-19 (TCRdb year 2020). At the level of the whole study: The collaborator samples originated in the United States, Italy and Spain and spanned the acute and convalescent phases of COVID-19. The samples were drawn from the first 160 participants of the ongoing ImmuneRACE study and from over a thousand subjects provided by 6 global collaborators. The material from the prospective study consisted of cDNA or gDNA derived from T cells, B-cell-depleted T cells, or PBMCs. The repertoires were made available in a free public database intended to serve as a resource for research on the immune response to SARS-CoV-2. The dataset comprised deeply sampled blood TCRbeta repertoires from subjects exposed to, actively infected with, or recovered from COVID-19. Where HLA class I and class II types were available, the types were taken from metadata supplied by the sample provider, not from assay-based typing. A de-identified subject ID, COVID-19 status, age in years and sex were almost always included in the sample metadata.

Paper-wide results and their limitations: How much clinical and demographic metadata was included differed by source and by participant, and the metadata was provided uncurated.

Each collaborating institution followed its own protocols to collect whole blood in K2EDTA tubes. For TCRbeta analysis, collaborator samples were shipped as frozen whole blood, as isolated PBMCs, or as DNA extracted from either sample type. The immunoSEQ Assay, a bias-controlled multiplex PCR, was used to amplify TCRbeta CDR3 regions from genomic DNA. Turning to the authors' computational methods: The number of nucleated cells in each sample was estimated from the amplification of reference gene primers within the assay. To quantify the absolute abundance of each unique TCRbeta CDR3 rearrangement, sequence reads were collapsed and filtered. Productive Simpson clonality was computed per sample as the square root of Simpson's diversity index over productive rearrangements. TCRdb carries this immuneACCESS record with in-frame sequences only. Its versions omit some clonotypes, under half of them owing to an unresolved V gene in the studies checked, with the rest unexplained. Clone size and the V and J calls come from that table; the DNA yielded D and trimming. Present in this sample are more than 95,000 clones, approximately 82% of which were seen just once. In total, the top ten clones hold approximately 15% of the sample.

CDR1 SGHTS and CDR2 YDEGEE are derived from the germline V gene. From cysteine to phenylalanine, the CDR3 is 11 amino acids long. The CDR3 DNA has 33 bases and is translated from base 1. Trimming removed 5 bases from V and 5 bases from J, leaving 4 bases between the germline ends. The chain is encoded by TRBV5-8 joined to TRBJ2-2, with the D gene not clear enough to name. Input material: peripheral blood. This TCR derives from a woman of 80 years or more with acute or convalescent COVID-19. Here the CDR3 is given as CASSPTGELFF. At the DNA level, the sequence is TGTGCCAGCAGTCCAACCGGGGAGCTGTTTTTT.